One and the same sample provided the 20 T cell receptor beta chains below, sequenced in a study of T cell responses to AZD1222 COVID-19 vaccine. Generated by immunoSEQ multiplex PCR, the TCRdb table keeps only in-frame clones and is missing some. The sample carries about 120,000 clones, around nine tenths recorded once. This specimen was peripheral blood, taken 28 days after the second dose of the MenACWY control vaccine. The receptors come from an adult who received the MenACWY meningococcal vaccine as a control.

The V and J genes are TRBV3-1 (or the pseudogene TRBV3-2) and TRBJ2-7; 9 positions match TRBD2. This CDR3 contains 18 residues. J was trimmed by 1 base and V by 4 bases; bases with no gene match: 14. The germline V gene has CDR1 LGHDT and CDR2 YNNKEL (reference sequence). CDR3: CASSPRWTSAPASYEQYF. The CDR3, as DNA: TGTGCCAGCAGCCCCAGATGGACTAGCGCGCCCGCGTCCTACGAGCAGTACTTC.

The chain is built from TRBV7-7 and TRBJ2-5; weak D call: TRBD1 (6 bases). This CDR3 region has 15 residues. V was trimmed by 2 bases and J by 5 bases, leaving 15 bases between them. Per germline, CDR1 SSHAT and CDR2 FNYEAQ (reference sequence). The CDR3, as DNA: TGTGCCAGCAGCTTAAATAGAGGAAGGGGGGAGACCCAGTACTTC. Amino acid sequence: CASSLNRGRGETQYF.

The chain links TRBV15 to TRBJ1-5; possibly TRBD1 for D (5 bases). The CDR3 spans 14 residues. The germline gives CDR1 LNHNV, CDR2 YYDKDF (reference sequence). The V end lost 6 bases, the J end lost 1 base, and 10 bases lay between the germline ends. CDR3 region: CATRPGRSNQPQHF. Written as DNA, the CDR3 is TGTGCCACCAGACCAGGGAGAAGCAATCAGCCCCAGCATTTT.

CDR3 residues: CASSVYSGGSTDTQYF. The CDR3 nucleotides are TGTGCCAGCAGCGTATACAGCGGGGGAAGCACAGATACGCAGTATTTT. The V and J genes are TRBV7-9 and TRBJ2-3, with 8 bases lining up with TRBD2. The V segment lost 5 bases and the J segment 0 bases; nucleotides outside the gene matches: 7. From germline, CDR1 is SEHNR and CDR2 FQNEAQ (reference sequence). The CDR3 sequence is 16 residues long.

The J gene is TRBJ2-5, the V gene TRBV6-6; 10 nucleotides align to TRBD1. The CDR3 is made up of 16 amino acids. Germline trimming cut 2 bases from V and 5 bases from J; bases unmatched to any gene: 8. Per germline, CDR1 MNHNY and CDR2 SVGAGI (reference sequence). CDR3 DNA sequence: TGTGCCAGCAGTTACCCACCGGGACAGGGGAGGGAGACCCAGTACTTC. Its protein product is CASSYPPGQGRETQYF.

The gene calls are TRBV19 and TRBJ1-5, with no clear D. Looked up from germline, CDR1 is LNHDA and CDR2 is SQIVND (reference sequence). Trimming cost V 6 bases and J 4 bases, with 7 bases left between them. The CDR3 is 12 amino acids. The chain's CDR3 is CASSIKNQPQHF. The CDR3 DNA sequence: TGTGCCAGTAGCATAAAAAATCAGCCCCAGCATTTT.

This rearrangement joins TRBV11-2 to TRBJ1-2, with D maybe TRBD1 (5 bases). V lost 1 base to trimming and J lost 2 bases, with 8 bases between them. CDR1 and CDR2 (germline): SGHAT, FQNNGV. This CDR3 region has 14 residues. The CDR3 is CASSLAPGNYGYTF. In nucleotides, the CDR3 is TGTGCCAGCAGCTTAGCCCCAGGGAACTATGGCTACACCTTC.

The rearrangement joins TRBV20-1 to TRBJ2-1; 11 positions agree with TRBD2. Germline V gene sequence: CDR1 DFQATT, CDR2 SNEGSKA (reference sequence). The CDR3 consists of 16 residues. The V segment lost 3 bases and the J segment 0 bases; nucleotides outside the gene matches: 4. CDR3 region: CSASLAGGSSYNEQFF. Written as DNA, the CDR3 is TGCAGTGCTAGTTTAGCGGGGGGGAGCTCCTACAATGAGCAGTTCTTC.

V and J are TRBV28 and TRBJ2-7; tentatively, D is TRBD2 (5 bases). Trimming left V 6 bases short and J 6 bases short, with 24 bases between. Per the germline V gene, CDR1 is MDHEN and CDR2 is SYDVKM. CDR3 length: 16 amino acids. The CDR3 is CASSFGSGNSPFEQYF. CDR3 in DNA: TGTGCCAGCAGCTTTGGGAGTGGGAATTCCCCCTTCGAGCAGTACTTC.

The chain carries TRBV6-5 and TRBJ2-7; D is ambiguous. CDR3 length equals 12 residues. Per germline, CDR1 MNHEY and CDR2 SVGAGI. V lost 6 bases to trimming and J lost 7 bases, with 13 bases between them. In nucleotides, the CDR3 is TGTGCCAGCAGCAGGCCGGTAGGGGAGCAGTACTTC. It translates to CASSRPVGEQYF.

The chain carries TRBV5-5 and TRBJ1-3; no clear D. Trimming stripped 0 bases from V and 7 bases from J, with 8 bases between. Looked up from germline, CDR1 is SGHKS and CDR2 is YYEKEE (reference sequence). The CDR3 has 13 amino acids. CDR3 bases: TGTGCCAGCAGCTTGGTTGTCGGGAACACCATATATTTT. Translated, it gives CASSLVVGNTIYF.

CDR3 protein: CASSGLVVYEQYF. In DNA form, the CDR3 reads TGTGCCAGCAGTGGACTAGTCGTCTACGAGCAGTACTTC. The rearrangement links TRBV28 to TRBJ2-7; TRBD2 agrees at 7 bases. Germline CDR1 reads MDHEN; CDR2 reads SYDVKM. The CDR3 consists of 13 residues. V lost 5 bases, J lost 3 bases, and 4 bases stayed unmatched.

The rearrangement uses TRBV24-1 and TRBJ2-7; D might be TRBD1 or TRBD2, each matching 5 bases. The V end lost 4 bases, the J end lost 10 bases, and 19 bases lay between the germline ends. The V gene's germline CDR1 is KGHDR and CDR2 SFDVKD. The CDR3 covers 14 residues. Here the CDR3 reads CATSDGAPGTVQYF. The CDR3, as DNA: TGTGCCACCAGTGACGGGGCGCCCGGAACAGTCCAGTACTTC.

The chain joins TRBV5-6 to TRBJ2-7; perhaps TRBD1 as D (6 bases). Germline V CDR1 and CDR2: SGHDT, YYEEEE. This CDR3 region has 14 residues. The V and J ends lost 0 bases and 3 bases respectively, with 10 bases between them. CDR3 nucleotide sequence: TGTGCCAGCAGCTTGGGGACAGTTATCTACGAGCAGTACTTC. Its protein product is CASSLGTVIYEQYF.

The genes are TRBV5-3 and TRBJ2-2; D uncertain. TRBV5-3 is given ORF status, its function remaining uncertain. This CDR3 spans 16 amino acids. V lost 1 base, J lost 2 bases, and 12 bases lay in between. CDR3 DNA sequence: TGTGCCAGAAGCTTGTACCAGGAAAAAAACACCGGGGAGCTGTTTTTT. It yields the protein CARSLYQEKNTGELFF.

The rearrangement joins TRBV7-9 to TRBJ1-2; D gene unclear. V was shortened by 5 bases and J by 4 bases, with 17 bases between the two germline ends. The CDR3 consists of 15 residues. Germline V gene sequence: CDR1 SEHNR, CDR2 FQNEAQ (reference sequence). The CDR3 loop reads CASSPDGGFVYGYTF. The DNA of the CDR3 is TGTGCCAGCAGCCCAGACGGTGGTTTCGTCTATGGCTACACCTTC.

The CDR3 sequence is CASSVFSTDTQYF. DNA of the CDR3: TGTGCCAGCAGCGTATTTTCCACAGATACGCAGTATTTT. The genes are TRBV9 and TRBJ2-3; D not certain. This CDR3 is built from 13 residues. The V gene lost 1 base and the J gene lost 2 bases, with 5 bases spanning the gap. From germline, CDR1 is SGDLS and CDR2 YYNGEE.

This chain joins TRBV11-3 and TRBJ2-7, with TRBD2 identical over 7 bases. J was trimmed by 2 bases and V by 5 bases; bases with no gene match: 15. The CDR3 is made up of 17 amino acids. Germline CDR1 and CDR2: SGHNT and YENEEA. The CDR3 here is CASSPGVGRERPYEQYF. CDR3 sequence (DNA): TGTGCCAGCAGCCCGGGGGTAGGGCGGGAGCGTCCCTACGAGCAGTACTTC.

V usage is TRBV7-2 and J usage is TRBJ2-3; 8 bases fit TRBD1. Trimming cost V 5 bases and J 4 bases; bases outside gene matches: 8. Germline CDR1 SGHTA, CDR2 FQGNSA. The CDR3 consists of 15 residues. This CDR3 reads CASSQDRGSADTQYF. CDR3 sequence (DNA): TGTGCCAGCAGCCAAGACAGGGGAAGCGCAGATACGCAGTATTTT.

Only one count was recorded for this clone. The rearrangement uses TRBV9 and TRBJ1-2, with TRBD1 matching over 8 bases. The V segment lost 4 bases and the J segment 7 bases; nucleotides outside the gene matches: 6. The CDR3 runs 13 residues. Germline lookup yields CDR1 SGDLS and CDR2 YYNGEE. The CDR3 DNA follows: TGTGCCAGCAGCCCACGACAGGGGTCTGGCTACACCTTC. This translates into CASSPRQGSGYTF.